This passage covers 3 T cell receptor beta chains from one sample sequenced in a study of CD8 T cells in Susac syndrome (dated by TCRdb to 2018 to 2020). The library came from the immunoSEQ multiplex PCR assay. RNA was extracted using the RNeasy kit, and about 0.5 to 1 microgram was reverse transcribed with random hexamers. TCRdb handled the public reads itself, with Q25 trimming in fastp and clone calling in MiXCR, and kept productive beta chains. Records with the same CDR3 protein are collapsed into one entry carrying the most frequent genes and DNA. For this sample there are around 170,000 distinct CDR3 sequences; about 95% appear just once. Around 0.16% of the sample is held by the ten biggest clonotypes. Sequencing input: CD8+ T cells from PBMCs. These receptors originate from a human donor with Susac syndrome.

In this sample, this clonotype turned up once. The chain is built from TRBV4-1 and TRBJ1-2, with D possibly being TRBD1 (6 bases). Per germline, CDR1 MGHRA and CDR2 YSYEKL. CDR3 length equals 13 residues. The V and J ends lost 0 bases and 6 bases respectively, with 8 bases between them. The CDR3 nucleotides read TGCGCCAGCAGCCAAGACAGGGGAAATGGCTACACCTTC. It encodes CASSQDRGNGYTF.

The chain combines TRBV2 with TRBJ2-7, with 9 bases matching TRBD1. Germline V CDR1 and CDR2: SNHLY, FYNNEI. V gave up 5 bases and J gave up 7 bases; unmatched junction bases: 9. CDR3 size: 14 residues. The CDR3, as DNA: TGTGCCAGCAGTACAAGGGACAGGGCGGGGGAGCAGTACTTC. Translated, it gives CASSTRDRAGEQYF.

V and J are TRBV7-3 and TRBJ2-3; 7 bases are a match to TRBD1. The CDR3 extends over 15 amino acids. Germline V CDR1 and CDR2: SGHTA, FQGTGA. V was pared by 2 bases and J by 1 base, with 3 bases of the junction left unmatched. The CDR3 DNA reads as TGTGCCAGCAGCTTAGTAACAGGGGGCACAGATACGCAGTATTTT. Its protein product is CASSLVTGGTDTQYF.